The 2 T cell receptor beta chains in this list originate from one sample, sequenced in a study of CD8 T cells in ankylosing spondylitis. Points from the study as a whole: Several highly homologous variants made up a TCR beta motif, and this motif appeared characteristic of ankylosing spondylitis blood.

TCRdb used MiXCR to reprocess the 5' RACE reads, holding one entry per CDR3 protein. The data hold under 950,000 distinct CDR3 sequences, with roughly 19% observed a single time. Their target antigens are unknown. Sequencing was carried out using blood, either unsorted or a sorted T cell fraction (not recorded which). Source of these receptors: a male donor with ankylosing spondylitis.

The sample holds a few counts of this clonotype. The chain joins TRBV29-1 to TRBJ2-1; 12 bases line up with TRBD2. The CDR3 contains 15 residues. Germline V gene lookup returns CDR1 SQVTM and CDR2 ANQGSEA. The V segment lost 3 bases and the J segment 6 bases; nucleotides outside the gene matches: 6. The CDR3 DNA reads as TGCAGCGTTGAGTCTAGCGGGGGGGCAAGCAATGAGCAGTTCTTC. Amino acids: CSVESSGGASNEQFF.

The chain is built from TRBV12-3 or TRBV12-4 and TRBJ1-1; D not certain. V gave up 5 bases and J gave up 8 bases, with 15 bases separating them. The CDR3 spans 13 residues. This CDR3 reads CASSPTATGEAFF. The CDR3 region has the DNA TGTGCCAGCAGTCCCACCGCCACCGGAGAAGCTTTCTTT.